A selection of T cell receptor beta chains follows, all from one sample in a study of T-cell memory formation after mild COVID-19. TCRdb reprocessed the 5' RACE reads with MiXCR, giving one entry per CDR3 protein. The table lists a few hundred thousand distinct CDR3 sequences, approximately 25% of them singletons, with about an eighth in the top ten. Sequencing was performed on PBMCs or a T cell subset sorted from them (not recorded which). Every receptor here comes from an adult woman who had mild COVID-19 (a few samples of this study predate the infection). Cell type and time point are not known. Each CDR3 is given with its conserved first and last residue. The order of the fields is D gene, J gene, clone size, V gene, CDR3 protein, CDR3 DNA. A D gene is named only where the DNA matches it firmly. Clone size appears in some rows only: once, few, many, or a class for an expanded clone.

D: NA; J: TRBJ2-1; size: few; V: TRBV20-1; CDR3: CSARGGPGGNEQFF; DNA: TGCAGTGCTAGAGGAGGCCCTGGGGGGAATGAGCAGTTCTTC
D: NA; J: TRBJ2-3; size: few; V: TRBV5-6; CDR3: CASSLWVLAGTDTQYF; DNA: TGTGCCAGCAGCTTGTGGGTATTAGCGGGCACAGATACGCAGTATTTT
D: TRBD2; J: TRBJ2-3; size: NA; V: TRBV4-2; CDR3: CASSQSLGSGRADTQYF; DNA: TGTGCCAGCAGCCAGTCGCTGGGTAGCGGGCGTGCAGATACGCAGTATTTT
D: NA; J: TRBJ1-6; size: NA; V: TRBV20-1; CDR3: CSVSGAGPNSPLHF; DNA: TGCAGTGTTTCTGGGGCAGGACCTAATTCACCCCTCCACTTT
D: NA; J: TRBJ2-2; size: few; V: TRBV7-2; CDR3: CASSLLQGDTGELFF; DNA: TGTGCCAGCAGCTTACTACAGGGAGACACCGGGGAGCTGTTTTTT
D: NA; J: TRBJ1-1; size: NA; V: TRBV3-1; CDR3: CASSPGLGAFF; DNA: TGTGCCAGCAGCCCTGGGTTGGGCGCTTTCTTT
D: NA; J: TRBJ2-5; size: NA; V: TRBV11-3; CDR3: CASAAPSGWETQYF; DNA: TGTGCCAGTGCCGCTCCGTCAGGTTGGGAGACCCAGTACTTC
D: NA; J: TRBJ2-5; size: few; V: TRBV7-9; CDR3: CASSLALGQNQETQYF; DNA: TGTGCCAGCAGCTTAGCGTTAGGGCAGAACCAAGAGACCCAGTACTTC
D: NA; J: TRBJ2-1; size: NA; V: TRBV5-4; CDR3: CASSGGRDEQFF; DNA: TGTGCCAGCAGCGGTGGGCGGGATGAGCAGTTCTTC
D: TRBD1; J: TRBJ1-1; size: NA; V: TRBV9; CDR3: CASSATGLNTEAFF; DNA: TGTGCCAGCAGCGCGACAGGGTTGAACACTGAAGCTTTCTTT
D: NA; J: TRBJ2-2; size: NA; V: TRBV4-2; CDR3: CASSQEVGAGELFF; DNA: TGTGCCAGCAGCCAAGAGGTTGGTGCCGGGGAGCTGTTTTTT
D: NA; J: TRBJ2-7; size: few; V: TRBV12-3/TRBV12-4; CDR3: CASSTYSFSYEQYF; DNA: TGTGCCAGCAGTACCTACAGCTTCTCCTACGAGCAGTACTTC
D: TRBD1; J: TRBJ2-7; size: NA; V: TRBV27; CDR3: CASSFWGQGATYEQYF; DNA: TGTGCCAGCAGTTTCTGGGGACAGGGGGCGACCTACGAGCAGTACTTC
D: TRBD1; J: TRBJ2-2; size: NA; V: TRBV7-6; CDR3: CASSLSTGITGELFF; DNA: TGTGCCAGCAGCCTTTCGACAGGGATCACCGGGGAGCTGTTTTTT
D: TRBD2; J: TRBJ2-7; size: NA; V: TRBV7-9; CDR3: CASSSGLAGVGYEQYF; DNA: TGTGCCAGCAGCTCGGGACTAGCGGGAGTTGGCTACGAGCAGTACTTC
D: NA; J: TRBJ2-7; size: NA; V: TRBV7-2; CDR3: CASSLGAFSYEQYF; DNA: TGTGCCAGCAGCTTAGGGGCATTCTCCTACGAGCAGTACTTC
D: NA; J: TRBJ2-7; size: few; V: TRBV5-1; CDR3: CASSLDGAPGAYEQYF; DNA: TGCGCCAGCAGCTTGGATGGGGCCCCAGGGGCCTACGAGCAGTACTTC
D: TRBD2; J: TRBJ2-7; size: NA; V: TRBV12-3/TRBV12-4; CDR3: CASSRGARGGEQYF; DNA: TGTGCCAGCAGCCGCGGCGCTCGGGGGGGCGAGCAGTACTTC
D: NA; J: TRBJ2-3; size: few; V: TRBV5-1; CDR3: CASSSSGRVAADTQYF; DNA: TGCGCCAGCAGCTCCTCAGGTAGGGTAGCGGCAGATACGCAGTATTTT
D: TRBD1; J: TRBJ1-2; size: NA; V: TRBV7-2; CDR3: CASSSGTGGAGYTF; DNA: TGTGCCAGCAGCTCCGGGACAGGAGGAGCGGGCTACACCTTC
D: NA; J: TRBJ2-7; size: few; V: TRBV5-1; CDR3: CASSPRVYEQYF; DNA: TGCGCCAGCAGCCCCAGAGTCTACGAGCAGTACTTC
D: TRBD2; J: TRBJ2-2; size: few; V: TRBV18; CDR3: CASSPVGLATNTGELFF; DNA: TGTGCCAGCTCACCAGTTGGACTAGCGACGAACACCGGGGAGCTGTTTTTT
D: TRBD1; J: TRBJ2-1; size: NA; V: TRBV15; CDR3: CATSNRDRGIYNEQFF; DNA: TGTGCCACCAGCAACCGGGACAGGGGAATCTACAATGAGCAGTTCTTC
D: NA; J: TRBJ2-5; size: few; V: TRBV7-9; CDR3: CASTPKGGGEQETQYF; DNA: TGTGCCAGCACCCCGAAGGGGGGGGGCGAACAAGAGACCCAGTACTTC
D: NA; J: TRBJ2-3; size: few; V: TRBV15; CDR3: CATSSRATSTDTQYF; DNA: TGTGCCACCAGCAGCAGGGCGACTAGCACAGATACGCAGTATTTT
D: TRBD2; J: TRBJ2-5; size: few; V: TRBV30; CDR3: CAWSPGSGRSQETQYF; DNA: TGTGCCTGGAGTCCGGGTAGCGGGAGGTCCCAAGAGACCCAGTACTTC
D: TRBD2; J: TRBJ2-3; size: few; V: TRBV12-3/TRBV12-4; CDR3: CASSRSSGGTDTQYF; DNA: TGTGCCAGCAGTAGATCTAGCGGGGGCACAGATACGCAGTATTTT
D: NA; J: TRBJ2-3; size: NA; V: TRBV5-4; CDR3: CASSFHQGGDTQYF; DNA: TGTGCCAGCAGCTTCCACCAGGGGGGCGATACGCAGTATTTT
D: TRBD2; J: TRBJ2-4; size: NA; V: TRBV4-1; CDR3: CASSPRGDYSIQYF; DNA: TGCGCCAGCAGCCCCCGTGGGGACTACAGCATTCAGTACTTC
D: TRBD1; J: TRBJ2-3; size: few; V: TRBV5-1; CDR3: CASSSHTALGTGGFDTQYF; DNA: TGCGCCAGCAGCTCCCATACGGCTTTAGGGACAGGGGGCTTCGATACGCAGTATTTT
D: TRBD1; J: TRBJ1-4; size: once; V: TRBV5-4; CDR3: CASSFGQGSGEKLFF; DNA: TGTGCCAGCAGCTTCGGACAGGGAAGCGGGGAAAAACTGTTTTTT
D: NA; J: TRBJ2-1; size: NA; V: TRBV7-2; CDR3: CASSPPKTLLYNEQFF; DNA: TGTGCCAGCAGCCCACCCAAGACCCTCCTCTACAATGAGCAGTTCTTC
D: TRBD1; J: TRBJ2-7; size: NA; V: TRBV29-1; CDR3: CSVRTGQSSYEQYF; DNA: TGCAGCGTTAGGACAGGACAGTCGTCCTACGAGCAGTACTTC
D: NA; J: TRBJ2-1; size: few; V: TRBV5-5; CDR3: CASSLAHEQFF; DNA: TGTGCCAGCAGCTTGGCCCATGAGCAGTTCTTC
D: NA; J: TRBJ1-1; size: few; V: TRBV9; CDR3: CASSPLDGRGSAFF; DNA: TGTGCCAGCAGCCCTTTGGACGGAAGGGGTTCGGCTTTCTTT
D: NA; J: TRBJ2-3; size: once; V: TRBV7-9; CDR3: CASSHVGEGTDTQYF; DNA: TGTGCCAGCTCGCACGTTGGCGAGGGCACAGATACGCAGTATTTT
D: TRBD2; J: TRBJ2-3; size: few; V: TRBV5-5; CDR3: CASSLVASGADTQYF; DNA: TGTGCCAGCAGCTTGGTAGCTAGCGGGGCAGATACGCAGTATTTT
D: TRBD1; J: TRBJ2-5; size: NA; V: TRBV7-6; CDR3: CASSPEFGVDRGQETQYF; DNA: TGTGCCAGCAGCCCAGAATTCGGGGTGGACAGGGGCCAAGAGACCCAGTACTTC
D: NA; J: TRBJ2-7; size: NA; V: TRBV20-1; CDR3: CSARIGVEQYF; DNA: TGCAGTGCTAGAATTGGTGTCGAGCAGTACTTC
D: NA; J: TRBJ2-5; size: NA; V: TRBV5-1; CDR3: CASRVEETQYF; DNA: TGCGCCAGCAGGGTAGAAGAGACCCAGTACTTC
D: TRBD2; J: TRBJ2-3; size: few; V: TRBV18; CDR3: CASSRSGEAKSSTDTQYF; DNA: TGTGCCAGCTCAAGGAGCGGGGAGGCCAAATCTAGCACAGATACGCAGTATTTT
D: NA; J: TRBJ1-1; size: many; V: TRBV14; CDR3: CASSISGTRVTEAFF; DNA: TGTGCCAGCAGCATATCCGGGACACGGGTAACTGAAGCTTTCTTT
D: NA; J: TRBJ1-2; size: NA; V: TRBV5-1; CDR3: CASSSSGEDGYTF; DNA: TGCGCCAGCAGCTCCTCGGGGGAGGACGGCTACACCTTC
D: TRBD1; J: TRBJ2-1; size: NA; V: TRBV18; CDR3: CASSPTGQAWGEQFF; DNA: TGTGCCAGCTCACCAACGGGACAGGCGTGGGGTGAGCAGTTCTTC
D: NA; J: TRBJ2-2; size: few; V: TRBV12-3/TRBV12-4; CDR3: CASSPVPSSGELFF; DNA: TGTGCCAGCAGTCCCGTCCCGAGTTCCGGGGAGCTGTTTTTT
D: NA; J: TRBJ2-3; size: many; V: TRBV5-1; CDR3: CASSLGGTDTQYF; DNA: TGCGCCAGCAGCTTGGGGGGCACAGATACGCAGTATTTT
D: TRBD1; J: TRBJ1-4; size: NA; V: TRBV27; CDR3: CASGVTQGPVTNEKLFF; DNA: TGTGCCAGCGGGGTAACACAGGGGCCCGTCACTAATGAAAAACTGTTTTTT
D: NA; J: TRBJ2-2; size: few; V: TRBV7-6; CDR3: CASRDSHFGELFF; DNA: TGTGCCAGCAGGGACTCCCACTTCGGGGAGCTGTTTTTT
D: NA; J: TRBJ2-1; size: few; V: TRBV7-8; CDR3: CASSSYEFGEQFF; DNA: TGTGCCAGCAGCTCCTACGAGTTTGGGGAGCAGTTCTTC
D: NA; J: TRBJ1-2; size: NA; V: TRBV6-5; CDR3: CASSYSVAQRYGYTF; DNA: TGTGCCAGCAGTTACTCGGTAGCCCAAAGATATGGCTACACCTTC
D: NA; J: TRBJ2-2; size: NA; V: TRBV24-1; CDR3: CATRGQSSKNTGELFF; DNA: TGTGCCACCAGAGGACAGTCAAGTAAGAACACCGGGGAGCTGTTTTTT
D: NA; J: TRBJ2-3; size: NA; V: TRBV7-9; CDR3: CASQDFDSTDTQYF; DNA: TGTGCCAGCCAAGACTTCGATAGCACAGATACGCAGTATTTT
D: NA; J: TRBJ2-5; size: few; V: TRBV6-2/TRBV6-3; CDR3: CASSYSRVQETQYF; DNA: TGTGCCAGCAGTTACTCCAGGGTACAAGAGACCCAGTACTTC
D: NA; J: TRBJ2-5; size: NA; V: TRBV7-9; CDR3: CASSLGAQGAETQYF; DNA: TGTGCCAGCAGCTTAGGAGCCCAAGGGGCGGAGACCCAGTACTTC
D: TRBD1; J: TRBJ1-1; size: few; V: TRBV12-3/TRBV12-4; CDR3: CASSFSGGGEAFF; DNA: TGTGCCAGCAGTTTTTCAGGGGGAGGGGAAGCTTTCTTT
D: NA; J: TRBJ2-7; size: few; V: TRBV12-3/TRBV12-4; CDR3: CASSFGTRYYEQYF; DNA: TGTGCCAGCAGTTTCGGGACAAGATACTACGAGCAGTACTTC
D: NA; J: TRBJ2-1; size: few; V: TRBV20-1; CDR3: CSAPHGGPYNEQFF; DNA: TGCAGTGCTCCCCACGGGGGGCCGTACAATGAGCAGTTCTTC
D: TRBD1; J: TRBJ2-7; size: NA; V: TRBV12-3/TRBV12-4; CDR3: CASSLGGDRARRQYF; DNA: TGTGCCAGCAGTTTAGGGGGGGACAGGGCCCGTCGGCAGTACTTC
D: TRBD1; J: TRBJ2-5; size: NA; V: TRBV24-1; CDR3: CATSLGQGALRETQYF; DNA: TGTGCCACCAGCCTGGGACAGGGGGCGCTTAGAGAGACCCAGTACTTC